This passage covers 17 T cell receptor beta chains from one sample sequenced in a study of cytomegalovirus exposure and HLA in healthy donors. PCR used 60 Vbeta primers and 13 Jbeta primers. Clones were read by immunoSEQ multiplex PCR, and TCRdb kept only the in-frame ones, dropping some. The sample comprises 150,000 or so clones, approximately 80% of which are singletons, and approximately 4% rests with the top ten. Sequencing used PBMCs. The origin of the receptors is a woman in her thirties or forties in good health and CMV-seronegative.

V usage is TRBV7-6 and J usage is TRBJ2-5; 14 nucleotides line up with TRBD2. Germline CDR1 reads SGHVS; CDR2 reads FNYEAQ. Unmatched junction bases numbered 7, after V lost 6 bases and J lost 1 base. This CDR3 is built from 17 residues. The CDR3 DNA sequence: TGTGCCAGCAGGTCGGGACTAGCGGGGGCTGTCCAAGAGACCCAGTACTTC. It is translated as CASRSGLAGAVQETQYF.

A few counts support this clone. CDR3 sequence: CASSFGGLRIQYF. CDR3 sequence (DNA): TGTGCCAGCAGCTTCGGCGGACTTCGGATTCAGTACTTC. This sequence joins TRBV5-6 and TRBJ2-4; perhaps TRBD2 as D (5 bases). V dropped 2 bases and J dropped 10 bases, with 13 bases sitting between them. Germline CDR1 SGHDT, CDR2 YYEEEE. This CDR3 is 13 amino acids long.

This clone has more than one count but fewer than ten. Other DNA sequences in this sample translate to the same CDR3. The DNA of the CDR3 is TGTGCCAGCAGGTCATACACTGAAGCTTTCTTT. This codes for CASRSYTEAFF. V gene TRBV27 combines with J gene TRBJ1-1, with D uncertain. Trimming took 6 bases from V and 3 from J, leaving 5 bases between them. CDR3 size: 11 residues. The germline V gene encodes CDR1 MNHEY and CDR2 SMNVEV (reference sequence).

This sequence joins TRBV2 and TRBJ2-7; no firm D call. Trimming removed 7 bases from V and 3 bases from J, with 7 bases in between. The CDR3 runs to 11 residues. Germline lookup yields CDR1 SNHLY and CDR2 FYNNEI. CDR3: CASNYNYEQYF. The CDR3 bases are TGTGCCAGCAATTACAACTACGAGCAGTACTTC. Full variable domain (outside the CDR3, taken from reference TRBV2 and TRBJ2-7): EPEVTQTPSHQVTQMGQEVILRCVPISNHLYFYWYRQILGQKVEFLVSFYNNEISEKSEIFDDQFSVERPDGSNFTLKIRSTKLEDSAMYFCASNYNYEQYFGPGTRLTVT.

For this clone: Within the sample, other DNA sequences also encode this same CDR3. The chain links TRBV4-1 to TRBJ1-2, with a tentative D call TRBD1 (6 bases). Trimming left V 1 base short and J 2 bases short, with 8 bases between. The CDR3 consists of 14 residues. Germline CDR1 reads MGHRA; CDR2 reads YSYEKL. CDR3 protein: CASSQVTGNYGYTF. The DNA for the CDR3 is TGCGCCAGCAGCCAAGTCACAGGGAACTATGGCTACACCTTC.

As to this clone: One junction end disagrees with the germline gene, perhaps due to a read error. The chain employs TRBV7-7 and TRBJ2-2; no clear D gene. Germline V gene data show CDR1 as SSHAT and CDR2 as FNYEAQ (reference sequence). The CDR3 is made up of 15 amino acids. CDR3 DNA: TGTGCTAGCAGCTTAGACGGTACCCGGACCGGGGAGCTGTTTTTT. Protein: CASSLDGTRTGELFF.

The V and J genes are TRBV5-4 and TRBJ2-7; 9 bases match TRBD1. Germline CDR1 and CDR2: SGHNT and YYREEE (reference sequence). The CDR3 spans 15 residues. The V and J ends lost 0 bases and 5 bases, in that order; junction bases with no gene match: 6. CDR3 nucleotides: TGTGCCAGCAGCTTGGGGGGACAGGGAGGGCACGAGCAGTACTTC. Translating gives CASSLGGQGGHEQYF.

The V and J genes are TRBV19 and TRBJ1-1; D is undetermined. The CDR3 is 13 amino acids. Germline CDR1 and CDR2: LNHDA and SQIVND (reference sequence). Trimming cost V 3 bases and J 4 bases, with 9 bases left between them. The CDR3 DNA follows: TGTGCCAGTAGTATTTTTACGGGCACTGAAGCTTTCTTT. As protein: CASSIFTGTEAFF.

The chain links TRBV4-2 to TRBJ1-2; TRBD1 might be the D (6 bases). V lost 0 bases to trimming and J lost 1 base, with 9 bases between them. Germline V gene sequence: CDR1 LGHNA, CDR2 YNFKEQ. The CDR3 totals 15 residues. In DNA form, the CDR3 reads TGTGCCAGCAGCCAAGATAGGACAGATAACTATGGCTACACCTTC. This encodes CASSQDRTDNYGYTF.

This chain links TRBV5-6 with TRBJ2-7; no reliable D call. Germline V gene lookup returns CDR1 SGHDT and CDR2 YYEEEE. The CDR3 consists of 13 residues. V was clipped by 0 bases and J by 3 bases, with 7 bases between them. CDR3 nucleotides: TGTGCCAGCAGCTTGGGCGACAACTACGAGCAGTACTTC. Protein sequence: CASSLGDNYEQYF.

This sequence joins TRBV7-9 and TRBJ2-5; D call uncertain. The germline V and J ends were trimmed by 3 bases and 2 bases, with 10 bases remaining between them. This CDR3 region has 14 residues. Per germline, CDR1 SEHNR and CDR2 FQNEAQ (reference sequence). CDR3: CASSFSTTQETQYF. CDR3 DNA: TGTGCCAGCAGCTTTAGTACTACACAAGAGACCCAGTACTTC.

The table lists this clone with a few counts. The V and J genes are TRBV5-1 and TRBJ2-1; 11 bases are shared with TRBD2. V was clipped by 0 bases and J by 7 bases; unmatched bases: 3. The CDR3 runs to 15 residues. Per germline, CDR1 SGHRS and CDR2 YFSETQ. The CDR3 sequence is CASSLGTSGRNEQFF. Here the CDR3 DNA reads TGCGCCAGCAGCTTGGGAACTAGCGGGAGAAATGAGCAGTTCTTC. Looking up the rest from reference TRBV5-1 and TRBJ2-1 gives the full variable domain: KAGVTQTPRYLIKTRGQQVTLSCSPISGHRSVSWYQQTPGQGLQFLFEYFSETQRNKGNFPGRFSGRQFSNSRSEMNVSTLELGDSALYLCASSLGTSGRNEQFFGPGTRLTVL.

CDR3 in amino acids: CAISQDTASNQPQHF. The CDR3 DNA is TGTGCCATCAGCCAGGACACCGCAAGCAATCAGCCCCAGCATTTT. The V call is TRBV10-3, the J call TRBJ1-5, with a possible D match to TRBD1 (5 bases). This CDR3 is 15 amino acids long. Germline lookup yields CDR1 ENHRY and CDR2 SYGVKD. The V and J ends lost 6 bases and 1 base respectively, with 13 bases between them.

This chain joins TRBV11-2 and TRBJ1-3, with 8 bases fitting TRBD1. Trimming took 1 base from V and 1 from J; bases not matched to a gene: 0. The length of the CDR3 is 15 residues. CDR1 is SGHAT and CDR2 is FQNNGV in the germline V gene. CDR3 nucleotide sequence: TGTGCCAGCAGCTTAGGACAGGGGTCTGGAAACACCATATATTTT. It specifies CASSLGQGSGNTIYF.

The gene calls are TRBV4-1 and TRBJ2-7; possibly TRBD1 for D (6 bases). Deletions cut 4 bases from V and 2 bases from J, with 9 bases between. The CDR3 length is 13 residues. CDR1 MGHRA and CDR2 YSYEKL come from the germline V gene. CDR3 residues: CASSPRDTYEQYF. CDR3 sequence (DNA): TGCGCCAGCAGCCCCCGGGACACCTACGAGCAGTACTTC.

The chain has TRBV6-4 and TRBJ2-3; tentatively, D is TRBD1 (6 bases). The CDR3 sequence is 17 residues long. Germline CDR1 and CDR2: MRHNA and SNTAGT. V dropped 2 bases and J dropped 2 bases, with 17 bases sitting between them. The CDR3 spells CASSDGRGAPLTDTQYF. The CDR3, as DNA: TGTGCCAGCAGTGACGGCAGGGGCGCTCCTCTCACAGATACGCAGTATTTT.

J is TRBJ1-1 and V is TRBV7-2; 7 bases are a match to TRBD1. There are 15 residues in the CDR3. The V gene's germline CDR1 is SGHTA and CDR2 FQGNSA. V was clipped by 7 bases and J by 3 bases; unmatched bases: 11. CDR3 DNA sequence: TGTGCCAGCAATCATGAACAGGGGAGGTACACTGAAGCTTTCTTT. Translated: CASNHEQGRYTEAFF. Full variable domain (remainder filled in from reference TRBV7-2 and TRBJ1-1): GAGVSQSPSNKVTEKGKDVELRCDPISGHTALYWYRQSLGQGLEFLIYFQGNSAPDKSGLPSDRFSAERTGGSVSTLTIQRTQQEDSAVYLCASNHEQGRYTEAFFGQGTRLTVV.